This record covers a single T cell receptor beta chain. Antigen unknown. The data were obtained in a study of human T cells and chemical hapten exposure. Across the whole study: Weekly administration of diphenylcyclopropenone to the scalp of patients continued throughout the approximately 26-week study. The upper back received 0.01% DPC by patch testing, with results read at 6 days. Study observations and caveats: No shift was seen in TCRs above 1 in 1000 frequency with DPC sensitization.

The CDR3 contains 13 residues. V lost 7 bases, J lost 8 bases, and 9 bases stayed unmatched. Germline lookup yields CDR1 SQVTM and CDR2 ANQGSEA. TCRdb processed the RACE reads anew with MiXCR; each CDR3 protein has one entry. The data contain about 110,000 distinct CDR3 sequences, approximately 36% of them singletons. Regarding time point: patch test 3, about 24 weeks after DPC sensitization. Described treatment: therapeutic diphenylcyclopropenone sensitization with weekly scalp DPC. The source material was whole blood, sampled in connection with sensitization to the hapten diphenylcyclopropenone (DPC). This receptor was taken from a man aged 35 to 55 with alopecia areata. Some clones in this sample may be carry-over from other donors' samples. The rearrangement uses TRBV29-1 and TRBJ1-4; 8 bases are a match to TRBD1. In DNA form, the CDR3 reads TGCAGCGCCGCCGGGACAGGCCGAGAAAAACTGTTTTTT. Its protein is CSAAGTGREKLFF.